Below are 13 T cell receptor beta chains sequenced from a single sample in a study of T-cell reconstitution after alpha-beta-depleted transplantation in children. Their specific antigens are unknown. Study-wide findings and caveats: Newly made T cells mostly supplied T-cell counts and diversity one year after transplant.

Molecular barcoding with unique molecular identifiers was used for the TCRbeta library. TCRdb reprocessed the PCR reads with MiXCR, giving one entry per CDR3 protein. The sample lists around 270,000 distinct CDR3 sequences; over 7% were seen once. This specimen was peripheral blood, taken 360 days after TCRalphabeta/CD19-depleted stem cell transplant. The receptor source for this set is a female patient aged 2-10 years who had a stem cell transplant for Fanconi anemia, so the T cells may come from the graft donor.

The gene calls are TRBV7-8 and TRBJ1-4; weak D call: TRBD1 (5 bases). There are 16 residues in the CDR3. Looked up from germline, CDR1 is SGHVS and CDR2 is FQNEAQ. Deletions cut 0 bases from V and 5 bases from J, with 13 bases between. The CDR3 here is CASSLAQGRVNEKLFF. In nucleotides, the CDR3 is TGTGCCAGCAGCTTAGCTCAGGGTAGAGTCAATGAAAAACTGTTTTTT.

This clonotype showed up just a few times. The genes are TRBV29-1 and TRBJ1-1; D is unclear. The V gene's germline CDR1 is SQVTM and CDR2 ANQGSEA. This CDR3 has 13 residues. Trimming cost V 6 bases and J 4 bases, with 15 bases left between them. For the CDR3, the DNA is TGCAGCGTCCAAAAAGACCGTGGCACTGAAGCTTTCTTT. Its protein is CSVQKDRGTEAFF.

The J gene is TRBJ2-1, the V gene TRBV6-2 or TRBV6-3, with 8 nucleotides matching TRBD2. CDR3 length: 20 amino acids. Germline CDR1 and CDR2: MNHEY and SVGEGT. After removal of 5 bases from V and 0 bases from J, the junction contained 18 bases not matched to a gene. This chain's CDR3 is CASSLTRGGGYIFSYNEQFF. Written as DNA, the CDR3 is TGTGCCAGCAGTCTTACTCGGGGCGGGGGGTATATATTCTCCTACAATGAGCAGTTCTTC.

At least ten counts were recorded for this clonotype. V is TRBV28 and J is TRBJ2-3; D gene uncertain. The CDR3 covers 18 residues. Per the germline V gene, CDR1 is MDHEN and CDR2 is SYDVKM. Between the trimmed V and J ends, which lost 2 bases and 2 bases, there was a span of 20 bases. CDR3 protein: CASSLPALGSSPTDTQYF. The CDR3, as DNA: TGTGCCAGCAGTTTACCGGCTCTAGGTTCAAGTCCCACAGATACGCAGTATTTT.

This clonotype has a count of ten or more. The V call is TRBV7-3, the J call TRBJ1-3, with unresolved D. From germline, CDR1 is SGHTA and CDR2 FQGTGA. Trimming removed 2 bases from V and 0 bases from J, with 8 bases in between. There are 15 residues in the CDR3. The CDR3 coding sequence is TGTGCCAGCAGCTTATCCGGCAACTCTGGAAACACCATATATTTT. As protein: CASSLSGNSGNTIYF.

The V gene is TRBV25-1, the J gene TRBJ2-5; 9 bases line up with TRBD2. The CDR3 loop spans 16 amino acids. The V gene end was trimmed by 5 bases and the J gene end by 5 bases; junction bases not matched to a gene: 12. CDR1 is MGHDK, CDR2 SYGVNS, per germline. The CDR3 coding sequence is TGTGCCAGCAGTTTAGCGGGAGCATGGGCAGGGGAGACCCAGTACTTC. This gives the protein CASSLAGAWAGETQYF.

This clonotype was seen many times. The chain joins TRBV3-1 to TRBJ2-1; D may be TRBD2 (6 bases). This CDR3 region has 16 residues. CDR1 LGHDT and CDR2 YNNKEL come from the germline V gene (reference sequence). V lost 4 bases to trimming and J lost 15 bases, with 28 bases between them. The CDR3 is CASSLRTGLATALGFF. The CDR3 nucleotides are TGTGCCAGCAGCCTACGCACGGGGCTAGCGACAGCCCTAGGGTTCTTC.

This clonotype was seen ten or more times. This chain joins TRBV21-1 and TRBJ2-7. TRBV21-1 is classified as a pseudogene. The CDR3 has 11 amino acids. The CDR3 DNA follows: TGTGCCAGCAGCAAAGGCTACGAGCAGTACTTC. This translates into CASSKGYEQYF.

This clonotype occurred a few times. The chain recombines TRBV6-5 with TRBJ1-4, with TRBD1 identical over 7 bases. The V gene end was trimmed by 5 bases and the J gene end by 4 bases; junction bases not matched to a gene: 4. This CDR3 is 14 amino acids long. The germline CDR1 and CDR2 sequences are MNHEY and SVGAGI. CDR3 nucleotides: TGTGCCAGCAGTCGGGACAGCCTTAATGAAAAACTGTTTTTT. Translation gives CASSRDSLNEKLFF.

This clonotype was counted ten times or more. The rearrangement links TRBV5-1 to TRBJ2-1; 9 nucleotides match TRBD2. CDR3 size: 16 residues. Germline V gene data show CDR1 as SGHRS and CDR2 as YFSETQ. Losses at the gene ends were 2 bases for V and 8 bases for J; bases not matched to a gene: 11. The chain's CDR3 is CASSFPAAGGLDEQFF. The CDR3 DNA sequence: TGCGCCAGCAGCTTCCCGGCAGCGGGGGGACTCGATGAGCAGTTCTTC.

The chain couples TRBV7-2 to TRBJ2-4; 10 positions match TRBD2. The trim removed 5 bases at V and 4 bases at J, leaving 8 bases unmatched. Germline V CDR1 and CDR2: SGHTA, FQGNSA. The CDR3 contains 16 residues. The CDR3 nucleotides are TGTGCCAGCAGCCCCCTCCCAGCGGGGGGGAAAAACATTCAGTACTTC. Translating it yields CASSPLPAGGKNIQYF.

This clonotype was seen at least ten times. The J gene is TRBJ1-2, the V gene TRBV5-6; D unresolved. This CDR3 is built from 12 residues. V gave up 0 bases and J gave up 7 bases, with 7 bases separating them. From germline, CDR1 is SGHDT and CDR2 YYEEEE. CDR3 sequence (DNA): TGTGCCAGCAGCTTGGACGGGTCTGGCTACACCTTC. Amino acids: CASSLDGSGYTF. The full variable domain, its missing parts supplied by reference TRBV5-6 and TRBJ1-2, is DAGVTQSPTHLIKTRGQQVTLRCSPKSGHDTVSWYQQALGQGPQFIFQYYEEEERQRGNFPDRFSGHQFPNYSSELNVNALLLGDSALYLCASSLDGSGYTFGSGTRLTVV.

This clonotype was seen at least ten times. The V gene is TRBV5-5, the J gene TRBJ2-7; D is possibly TRBD1 (5 bases). The CDR3 consists of 16 residues. V gave up 4 bases and J gave up 3 bases, with 20 bases separating them. Looked up from germline, CDR1 is SGHKS and CDR2 is YYEKEE (reference sequence). CDR3 protein: CASSRTPRQLDYEQYF. The CDR3 DNA follows: TGTGCCAGCAGCCGAACCCCACGACAGCTAGACTACGAGCAGTACTTC.